The 26 T cell receptor beta chains below were found in one sample sequenced in a study of control samples from healthy donors and cancer patients. Data came from immunoSEQ multiplex PCR; TCRdb stores just in-frame clones and leaves some out. The data hold approximately 100,000 clones, with roughly 92% observed a single time. The sequenced material came from blood. The receptor source for this set is a human donor in good health. The donor label of this sample is uncertain.

The chain has TRBV15 and TRBJ2-7; maybe TRBD2 (6 bases). Germline CDR1 and CDR2: LNHNV and YYDKDF (reference sequence). V gave up 0 bases and J gave up 2 bases, with 17 bases separating them. The CDR3 consists of 17 residues. The CDR3 region has the DNA TGTGCCACCAGCAGAGAAGCGGGTTCTGCTTCGACCTACGAGCAGTACTTC. This encodes CATSREAGSASTYEQYF.

The V gene is TRBV5-1, the J gene TRBJ2-2, with D unresolved. This CDR3 comprises 17 residues. Germline CDR1 and CDR2: SGHRS and YFSETQ. The V and J ends lost 0 bases and 5 bases respectively, with 17 bases between them. Written as DNA, the CDR3 is TGCGCCAGCAGCTTGGGACTCAATACTATGAAGACCGGGGAGCTGTTTTTT. This translates into CASSLGLNTMKTGELFF. The whole variable domain, remainder taken from reference TRBV5-1 and TRBJ2-2, is KAGVTQTPRYLIKTRGQQVTLSCSPISGHRSVSWYQQTPGQGLQFLFEYFSETQRNKGNFPGRFSGRQFSNSRSEMNVSTLELGDSALYLCASSLGLNTMKTGELFFGEGSRLTVL.

DNA for the CDR3: TGTGCCAGCAGTTCAGGCCCGGTAGCCTACGAGCAGTACTTC. Its protein product is CASSSGPVAYEQYF. The chain combines TRBV28 with TRBJ2-7, with D unresolved. V was shortened by 4 bases and J by 2 bases, with 12 bases between the two germline ends. Looked up from germline, CDR1 is MDHEN and CDR2 is SYDVKM. The CDR3 spans 14 residues.

The chain couples TRBV2 to TRBJ1-2, with D possibly TRBD1 on 5 matching bases. Germline-derived CDR1 and CDR2 are SNHLY and FYNNEI. Trimming removed 6 bases at V and 8 bases at J, with 28 bases between. The CDR3 sequence is 17 residues long. CDR3 region: CASRMPRTPLESGGYTF. CDR3 coding DNA: TGTGCCAGCAGGATGCCGAGGACACCCCTGGAATCTGGCGGCTACACCTTC.

This sequence joins TRBV5-4 and TRBJ2-1; D gene uncertain. Germline-derived CDR1 and CDR2 are SGHNT and YYREEE (reference sequence). This CDR3 region has 13 residues. V was shortened by 0 bases and J by 5 bases, with 6 bases between the two germline ends. The CDR3 here is CASSLGSNNEQFF. The CDR3 nucleotides are TGTGCCAGCAGCTTGGGGTCCAACAATGAGCAGTTCTTC.

CDR3 protein: CASSPKVAAQHF. For the CDR3, the DNA is TGTGCCAGCAGTCCCAAGGTCGCGGCCCAGCATTTT. The chain combines TRBV12-3 or TRBV12-4 with TRBJ1-5; D call uncertain. Between the trimmed V and J ends, which lost 5 bases and 11 bases, there was a span of 13 bases. The CDR3 loop spans 12 amino acids.

This sequence joins TRBV15 and TRBJ2-3, with no clear D. Per germline, CDR1 LNHNV and CDR2 YYDKDF (reference sequence). The CDR3 is 15 amino acids. V lost 0 bases and J 5 bases, leaving 12 bases between the germline ends. In nucleotides, the CDR3 is TGTGCCACCAGCAGAGAGGGCAGCACGATAGATACGCAGTATTTT. Amino acid sequence: CATSREGSTIDTQYF. Drawing the rest from reference TRBV15 and TRBJ2-3, the complete variable domain is DAMVIQNPRYQVTQFGKPVTLSCSQTLNHNVMYWYQQKSSQAPKLLFHYYDKDFNNEADTPDNFQSRRPNTSFCFLDIRSPGLGDTAMYLCATSREGSTIDTQYFGPGTRLTVL.

The CDR3 sequence is CAISDQGGSGANVLTF. For the CDR3, the DNA is TGTGCCATCAGTGACCAGGGAGGCTCTGGGGCCAACGTCCTGACTTTC. The chain recombines TRBV10-3 with TRBJ2-6, with D possibly being TRBD2 (6 bases). CDR1 is ENHRY and CDR2 is SYGVKD in the germline V gene. The CDR3 runs 16 residues. Trimming removed 3 bases from V and 0 bases from J, with 9 bases in between.

The V gene is TRBV12-5, the J gene TRBJ1-3; D not resolved. Germline CDR1 is LGHNT and CDR2 is FRNRAP. V lost 1 base and J 6 bases, leaving 4 bases between the germline ends. This CDR3 has 12 amino acids. The CDR3 region is CASGLGQNTIYF. The CDR3 DNA is TGTGCTAGTGGTTTGGGTCAAAACACCATATATTTT.

The rearrangement uses TRBV10-1 and TRBJ2-3; maybe TRBD1 (5 bases). CDR3 length: 14 residues. With 6 bases removed from V and 0 bases from J, the gap between germline ends came to 10 bases. CDR1 WNHNN and CDR2 SYGVQD come from the germline V gene (reference sequence). CDR3 loop: CASRGVRSTDTQYF. CDR3 in DNA: TGCGCCAGCAGAGGGGTCAGAAGCACAGATACGCAGTATTTT.

The chain recombines TRBV6-5 with TRBJ2-5; the match to TRBD2 covers 8 bases. The CDR3 runs to 14 residues. From germline, CDR1 is MNHEY and CDR2 SVGAGI. Trimming took 7 bases from V and 4 from J; bases not matched to a gene: 8. CDR3 in amino acids: CASTRSGGRETQYF. CDR3 DNA sequence: TGTGCCAGCACCCGATCGGGGGGGCGAGAGACCCAGTACTTC.

The genes are TRBV4-3 and TRBJ1-4; no reliable D call. CDR3 length: 16 amino acids. V lost 1 base and J lost 4, with 13 bases in between. Germline V lookup: CDR1 LGHNA, CDR2 YSLEER. The CDR3 DNA sequence: TGCGCCAGCAGCCAAGCTCGTACGGACCTTAATGAAAAACTGTTTTTT. It specifies CASSQARTDLNEKLFF.

The chain has TRBV9 and TRBJ1-5; D call uncertain. CDR1 is SGDLS, CDR2 YYNGEE, per germline. V was shortened by 0 bases and J by 5 bases, with 6 bases between the two germline ends. The CDR3 contains 13 residues. The CDR3 bases are TGTGCCAGCAGCGTAGAACCCGATCAGCCCCAGCATTTT. This sequence encodes CASSVEPDQPQHF.

This chain links TRBV11-2 with TRBJ1-1; the match to TRBD1 covers 8 bases. V shed 1 base, J shed 5 bases, and the junction held 3 bases outside the gene matches. CDR1 and CDR2 from the germline V gene are SGHAT and FQNNGV. CDR3 length: 14 residues. For the CDR3, the DNA is TGTGCCAGCAGCTTAGGACAGGGGTGGACTGAAGCTTTCTTT. It is translated as CASSLGQGWTEAFF.

The rearrangement links TRBV11-2 to TRBJ1-4; 7 nucleotides match TRBD1. Per the germline V gene, CDR1 is SGHAT and CDR2 is FQNNGV. CDR3 length equals 14 residues. Trimming at V came to 5 bases and at J to 6 bases, leaving 6 bases not matched to a gene. CDR3 in DNA: TGTGCCAGCAGCATAAGACAGGGACATGAAAAACTGTTTTTT. It translates to CASSIRQGHEKLFF.

This clone appeared a single time. The gene calls are TRBV28 and TRBJ1-1; 9 bases map to TRBD1. This CDR3 spans 13 amino acids. Germline V gives CDR1 MDHEN, CDR2 SYDVKM. After removal of 6 bases from V and 4 bases from J, the junction contained 3 bases not matched to a gene. The CDR3 region is CASRGQGTTEAFF. For the CDR3, the DNA is TGTGCCAGCAGGGGACAGGGAACCACTGAAGCTTTCTTT.

V is TRBV12-3 or TRBV12-4 and J is TRBJ1-2, with a weak D call TRBD1 (6 bases). Trimming removed 6 bases from V and 8 bases from J, with 16 bases in between. This CDR3 spans 13 amino acids. The CDR3: CASSLQGGGGYTF. CDR3 bases: TGTGCCAGCAGCTTACAGGGAGGAGGCGGCTACACCTTC.

This chain uses TRBV2 with TRBJ2-5; TRBD1 is a possible D gene (5 bases). Trimming pared 4 bases from V and 3 bases from J, leaving 6 bases between. Germline V gene sequence: CDR1 SNHLY, CDR2 FYNNEI. The CDR3 spans 12 residues. The CDR3 region is CASSVTEETQYF. The CDR3 nucleotides are TGTGCCAGCAGTGTGACAGAAGAGACCCAGTACTTC.

This clone has just one count. This rearrangement joins TRBV4-2 to TRBJ2-3; 9 bases fit TRBD2. The CDR3 has 17 residues. Trimming took 0 bases from V and 2 from J; bases not matched to a gene: 6. The V gene's germline CDR1 is LGHNA and CDR2 YNFKEQ. CDR3 in amino acids: CASSQELSGGNTDTQYF. CDR3 bases: TGTGCCAGCAGCCAAGAATTGAGCGGGGGGAACACAGATACGCAGTATTTT.

This chain joins TRBV5-4 and TRBJ1-3; D ambiguous. Trimming removed 10 bases at V and 0 bases at J, with 17 bases between. The CDR3 covers 15 residues. From germline, CDR1 is SGHNT and CDR2 YYREEE (reference sequence). As DNA, the CDR3 is TGTGCCGTCTCTCGGGTGGGAAACTCTGGAAACACCATATATTTT. This codes for CAVSRVGNSGNTIYF.

The chain uses TRBV5-4 and TRBJ2-5, with no clear D. Trimming took off 0 bases at V and 2 bases at J, with 8 bases between the two ends. The CDR3 is 14 amino acids. Germline V gene lookup returns CDR1 SGHNT and CDR2 YYREEE (reference sequence). CDR3 in DNA: TGTGCCAGCAGCTTGGGTGGGGAACAAGAGACCCAGTACTTC. It translates to CASSLGGEQETQYF.

The V and J genes are TRBV5-5 and TRBJ2-7, with a weak D call TRBD1 (5 bases). The V end lost 4 bases, the J end lost 1 base, and 12 bases lay between the germline ends. There are 14 residues in the CDR3. Germline V gene lookup returns CDR1 SGHKS and CDR2 YYEKEE (reference sequence). The CDR3: CASSPAGNSYEQYF. Written as DNA, the CDR3 is TGTGCCAGCAGCCCAGCAGGGAATTCCTACGAGCAGTACTTC.

This chain joins TRBV7-9 and TRBJ1-5; D remains unclear. The germline gives CDR1 SEHNR, CDR2 FQNEAQ (reference sequence). CDR3 length equals 15 residues. V lost 5 bases, J lost 3 bases, and 14 bases lay in between. The CDR3, as DNA: TGTGCCAGCAGCCCGTCGATAGGCCCCAATCAGCCCCAGCATTTT. It specifies CASSPSIGPNQPQHF.

The rearrangement links TRBV10-3 to TRBJ1-6, with D possibly being TRBD1 (6 bases). Germline CDR1 reads ENHRY; CDR2 reads SYGVKD. CDR3 length: 16 amino acids. Trimming cost V 2 bases and J 4 bases, with 12 bases left between them. The CDR3: CAISETRDNYNSPLHF. CDR3 DNA: TGTGCCATCAGTGAGACCCGGGACAATTATAATTCACCCCTCCACTTT.

With respect to this clone: Other DNA sequences within the sample encode an identical CDR3. V and J are TRBV18 and TRBJ1-1; no definite D call. The germline CDR1 and CDR2 sequences are KGHSH and LQKENI. The CDR3 length is 12 residues. Trimming left V 3 bases short and J 4 bases short, with 6 bases between. The DNA of the CDR3 is TGTGCCAGCTCACCTGCGGTCACTGAAGCTTTCTTT. Translation: CASSPAVTEAFF.

The chain uses TRBV5-6 and TRBJ1-1, with 11 bases that match TRBD1. Germline trimming cut 4 bases from V and 5 bases from J; bases unmatched to any gene: 4. Per the germline V gene, CDR1 is SGHDT and CDR2 is YYEEEE. The CDR3 covers 14 residues. This CDR3 reads CASSPGTGGTEAFF. CDR3 coding DNA: TGTGCCAGCAGCCCCGGGACAGGGGGGACTGAAGCTTTCTTT.